These T cell receptor beta chains were read from a single sample in a study of Ad26.COV2.S vaccination and SARS-CoV-2 variants. Some clones are missing from TCRdb's copy, which holds only in-frame ones; the method was immunoSEQ multiplex PCR. The sample holds about 400,000 clones; 75% to 90% are singletons and the top ten take 3.5%. The sample in question was peripheral blood, obtained in a trial of Ad26.COV2.S vaccine versus placebo. Receptor source: a person aged 18-60 years who received the Ad26.COV2.S COVID-19 vaccine or a placebo. Both conserved end residues are part of each CDR3. A D gene is named only where the DNA matches it firmly. Part of the rows lack a size; the others show once, few, many or a class for expanded clones.

j_gene | abundance | v_gene | d_gene | CDR3nt | CDR3aa
TRBJ1-5 | - | TRBV29-1 | - | TGCAGCGTCGGCCTAGGGAGCAATCAGCCCCAGCATTTT | CSVGLGSNQPQHF
TRBJ2-2 | - | TRBV5-5 | - | TGTGCCAGCAGCCAGCGACTGAAACCGGGGCGTGGGGAGGCCGGGGAGCTGTTTTTT | CASSQRLKPGRGEAGELFF
TRBJ2-3 | - | TRBV20-1 | TRBD1 | TGCAGTGCCGTCAGGGGGGATACGCAGTATTTT | CSAVRGDTQYF
TRBJ1-2 | - | TRBV10-3 | - | TGTGCCATCAGCCGGGACAAGAAAACCTATGGCTACACCTTC | CAISRDKKTYGYTF
TRBJ2-7 | - | TRBV6-6 | TRBD2 | TGTGCCAGCAGTCGTGAGGGCCCTAGCGGGGGGGCCTACGAGCAGTACTTC | CASSREGPSGGAYEQYF
TRBJ2-7 | - | TRBV28 | - | TGTGCCAGCAGTTTACAGGGACCCTACGAGCAGTACTTC | CASSLQGPYEQYF
TRBJ2-7 | - | TRBV7-9 | TRBD2 | TGTGCCAGCAGCATCTATAGCGGGGTGAATTACGAGCAGTACTTC | CASSIYSGVNYEQYF
TRBJ2-5 | - | TRBV27 | TRBD2 | TGTGCCAGCAGCCCGACTAGCGCTCAAGAGACCCAGTACTTC | CASSPTSAQETQYF
TRBJ1-2 | - | TRBV7-9 | - | TGTGCCAGCAGACAGGGAAACGGCTATGGCTACACCTTC | CASRQGNGYGYTF
TRBJ1-3 | - | TRBV4-3 | TRBD1 | TGCGCCAGCAGCCAAGATGAAGGGACAGGGTCAAACACCATATATTTT | CASSQDEGTGSNTIYF
TRBJ1-6 | once | TRBV2 | TRBD1 | TGTGCCAGCAGTGAGTCACAGGGGGTGAATTCACCCCTCCACTTT | CASSESQGVNSPLHF
TRBJ1-4 | - | TRBV3-1/TRBV3-2 | - | TGTGCCAGCAGCCTACGGGCCTCTGAAAAACTGTTTTTT | CASSLRASEKLFF
TRBJ1-2 | - | TRBV6-5 | - | TGTGCCAGCAGATCCGTCCGACTGGGTAACTATGGCTACACCTTC | CASRSVRLGNYGYTF
TRBJ2-5 | - | TRBV5-1 | - | TGCGCCAGCAGCACAAGGGGGCAAGAGACCCAGTACTTC | CASSTRGQETQYF
TRBJ2-1 | - | TRBV3-1/TRBV3-2 | TRBD2 | TGTGCCAGCAGCCAAAAGGGCGGGGGGAGATTAATCCATGAGCAGTTCTTC | CASSQKGGGRLIHEQFF
TRBJ1-1 | once | TRBV4-1 | TRBD1 | TGCGCCAGCAGCCAAGGTAACAGGGGGGGTAACACTGAAGCTTTCTTT | CASSQGNRGGNTEAFF
TRBJ1-6 | - | TRBV21-1 | - | TGTGCCAGCAGCAAAGTAGGCGACAGTCCCAATTCACCCCTCCACTTT | CASSKVGDSPNSPLHF
TRBJ1-4 | - | TRBV9 | TRBD1 | TGTGCCAGCAGCGTAGACGGGACAGGGCGGGGAGAAAAACTGTTTTTT | CASSVDGTGRGEKLFF
TRBJ1-2 | - | TRBV10-3 | - | TGTGCCACAAGCCCGGATCTAGGGACGGTTAGGTATGGCTACACCTTC | CATSPDLGTVRYGYTF
TRBJ2-7 | - | TRBV6-6 | - | TGTGCCAGCAGTTACTCGACGGGCGGAACCTACGAGCAGTACTTC | CASSYSTGGTYEQYF
TRBJ1-6 | - | TRBV5-1 | TRBD1 | TGCGCCAGCAGCTTGCGGGGACAGGGTCGCTATAATTCACCCCTCCACTTT | CASSLRGQGRYNSPLHF
TRBJ1-5 | - | TRBV4-1 | - | TGCGCCAGCAGCCAACCAATCCGGGACATTAGCAATCAGCCCCAGCATTTT | CASSQPIRDISNQPQHF
TRBJ1-5 | few | TRBV28 | TRBD1 | TGTGCCAGCAGTTCTTCCGGGACAGGCAATCAGCCCCAGCATTTT | CASSSSGTGNQPQHF
TRBJ2-1 | - | TRBV4-3 | - | TGCGCCAGCAGCCAAGAGTCATGGGATGAGCAGTTCTTC | CASSQESWDEQFF
TRBJ1-1 | - | TRBV7-2 | - | TGTGCCAGCAGCTTACATTCAGGGGAGAACACTGAAGCTTTCTTT | CASSLHSGENTEAFF
TRBJ2-1 | - | TRBV6-5 | - | TGTGCCACAACCGGGCCCTGGGATGAGCAGTTCTTC | CATTGPWDEQFF
TRBJ2-7 | - | TRBV7-8 | - | TGTGCCAGCAGCTTGGAGGGGACAGCCTACGAGCAGTACTTC | CASSLEGTAYEQYF
TRBJ1-2 | - | TRBV30 | - | TGTGCCTGGAGTCCAGGAGGGTTAGAAGGGGGAGGCTACACCTTC | CAWSPGGLEGGGYTF
TRBJ1-6 | - | TRBV6-5 | TRBD1 | TGTGCCAGCAACCCGACAGGGGTCCATAATTCACCCCTCCACTTT | CASNPTGVHNSPLHF
TRBJ1-1 | once | TRBV5-1 | TRBD1 | TGCGCCAGCAGCTTGGGACAGGGGGCCACTGAAGCTTTCTTT | CASSLGQGATEAFF
TRBJ1-5 | - | TRBV5-5 | TRBD1 | TGTGCCAGCAGCTTTACAGGGGGAGGACAGCCCCAGCATTTT | CASSFTGGGQPQHF
TRBJ2-5 | - | TRBV19 | - | TGTGCCAGTAGTAACCGGGAAAACGGGGAGACCCAGTACTTC | CASSNRENGETQYF
TRBJ2-2 | once | TRBV6-1 | - | TGTGCCAGCAGTGAACGGGGATCGACCGGGGAGCTGTTTTTT | CASSERGSTGELFF
TRBJ2-7 | - | TRBV6-1 | TRBD1 | TGTGCCAGCAGTGAACCGGGACAGGGGAAGAACGAGCAGTACTTC | CASSEPGQGKNEQYF
TRBJ1-2 | - | TRBV5-6 | - | TGTGCCAGCAGCACTGATGGGGAAACTAACTATGGCTACACCTTC | CASSTDGETNYGYTF
TRBJ2-3 | - | TRBV2 | TRBD2 | TGTGCCAGCATCGGGGGGGAAACAGATACGCAGTATTTT | CASIGGETDTQYF
TRBJ1-2 | - | TRBV7-2 | - | TGTGCCAGCAGCATCGGACAGCAGGGTGGCTACACCTTC | CASSIGQQGGYTF
TRBJ2-7 | - | TRBV6-2/TRBV6-3 | - | TGTGCCAGCAGTTACTCAGCGGTCCGCTACGAGCAGTACTTC | CASSYSAVRYEQYF
TRBJ2-3 | - | TRBV30 | - | TGTGCCTGGAGTGTAGGGCCAGTCGAAGATACGCAGTATTTT | CAWSVGPVEDTQYF
TRBJ1-4 | - | TRBV6-1 | - | TGTGCCAGCAGTGATCTGGGGGTCGGGGAAAAACTGTTTTTT | CASSDLGVGEKLFF
TRBJ1-2 | - | TRBV2 | - | TGTGCCAGCAGAGCCGTCCCGCTGGGCTACACCTTC | CASRAVPLGYTF
TRBJ2-2 | - | TRBV19 | - | TGTGCCAGTAGTATAACAGCTACTCTTAACACCGGGGAGCTGTTTTTT | CASSITATLNTGELFF
TRBJ1-1 | few | TRBV10-3 | - | TGTGCCATCAGTGTCCAGGGATGGAACACTGAAGCTTTCTTT | CAISVQGWNTEAFF